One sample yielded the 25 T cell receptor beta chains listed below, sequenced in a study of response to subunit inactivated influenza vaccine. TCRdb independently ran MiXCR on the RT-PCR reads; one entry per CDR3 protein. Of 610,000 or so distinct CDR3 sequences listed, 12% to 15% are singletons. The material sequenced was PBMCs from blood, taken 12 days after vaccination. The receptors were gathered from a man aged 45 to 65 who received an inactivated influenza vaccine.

Here the CDR3 reads CASSLLTNARSGDTQYF. In DNA, the CDR3 is TGTGCCAGCAGTTTACTCACCAACGCTAGGTCGGGGGATACGCAGTATTTT. The chain recombines TRBV28 with TRBJ2-3; tentatively, D is TRBD2 (5 bases). CDR3 length equals 17 residues. With 2 bases removed from V and 6 bases from J, the gap between germline ends came to 21 bases. Germline CDR1 MDHEN, CDR2 SYDVKM.

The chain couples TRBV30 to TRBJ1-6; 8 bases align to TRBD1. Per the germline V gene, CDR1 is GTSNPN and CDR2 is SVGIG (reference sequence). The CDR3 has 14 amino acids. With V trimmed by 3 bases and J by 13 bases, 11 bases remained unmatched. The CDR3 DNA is TGTGCCTGGAGACGGGACAGGAGCGGGAAGCCCCTCCACTTT. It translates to CAWRRDRSGKPLHF. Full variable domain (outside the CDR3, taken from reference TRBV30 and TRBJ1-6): SQTIHQWPATLVQPVGSPLSLECTVEGTSNPNLYWYRQAAGRGLQLLFYSVGIGQISSEVPQNLSASRPQDRQFILSSKKLLLSDSGFYLCAWRRDRSGKPLHFGNGTRLTVT.

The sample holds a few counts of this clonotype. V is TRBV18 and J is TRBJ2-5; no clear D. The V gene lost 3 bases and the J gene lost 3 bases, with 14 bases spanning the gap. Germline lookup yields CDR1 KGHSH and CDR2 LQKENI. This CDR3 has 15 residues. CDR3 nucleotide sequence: TGTGCCAGCTCACCCCAAGGCAGAAGAGAAGAGACCCAGTACTTC. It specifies CASSPQGRREETQYF. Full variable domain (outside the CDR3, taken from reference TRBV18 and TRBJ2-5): NAGVMQNPRHLVRRRGQEARLRCSPMKGHSHVYWYRQLPEEGLKFMVYLQKENIIDESGMPKERFSAEFPKEGPSILRIQQVVRGDSAAYFCASSPQGRREETQYFGPGTRLLVL.

The CDR3 loop is CSASAGRRDTGELFF. CDR3 nucleotide sequence: TGCAGTGCTAGTGCCGGGAGGAGGGACACCGGGGAGCTGTTTTTT. V gene TRBV20-1 combines with J gene TRBJ2-2; 7 nucleotides agree with TRBD2. There are 15 residues in the CDR3. Germline loops: CDR1 DFQATT, CDR2 SNEGSKA (reference sequence). V shed 3 bases, J shed 3 bases, and the junction held 7 bases outside the gene matches.

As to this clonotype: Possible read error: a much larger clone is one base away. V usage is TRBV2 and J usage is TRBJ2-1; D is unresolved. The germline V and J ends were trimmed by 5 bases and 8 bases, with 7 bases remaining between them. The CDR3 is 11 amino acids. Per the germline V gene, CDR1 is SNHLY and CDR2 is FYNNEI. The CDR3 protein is CASSPIDEQFF. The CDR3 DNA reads TGTGCCAGCAGTCCCATCGATGAGCAGTTCTTC.

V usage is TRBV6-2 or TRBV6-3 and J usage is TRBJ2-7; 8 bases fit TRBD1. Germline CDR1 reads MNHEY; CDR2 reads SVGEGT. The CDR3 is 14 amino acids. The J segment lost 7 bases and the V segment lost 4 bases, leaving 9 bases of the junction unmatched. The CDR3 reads CASSWTDREWEQYF. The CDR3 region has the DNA TGTGCCAGCAGTTGGACGGACAGGGAGTGGGAGCAGTACTTC.

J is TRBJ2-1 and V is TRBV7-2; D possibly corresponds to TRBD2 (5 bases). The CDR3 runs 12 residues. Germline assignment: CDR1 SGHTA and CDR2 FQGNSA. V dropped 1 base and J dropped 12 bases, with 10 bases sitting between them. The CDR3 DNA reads TGTGCCAGCAGCTTAGATATAGGGAGGCAGTTCTTC. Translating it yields CASSLDIGRQFF. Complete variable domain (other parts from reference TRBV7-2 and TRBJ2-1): GAGVSQSPSNKVTEKGKDVELRCDPISGHTALYWYRQSLGQGLEFLIYFQGNSAPDKSGLPSDRFSAERTGGSVSTLTIQRTQQEDSAVYLCASSLDIGRQFFGPGTRLTVL.

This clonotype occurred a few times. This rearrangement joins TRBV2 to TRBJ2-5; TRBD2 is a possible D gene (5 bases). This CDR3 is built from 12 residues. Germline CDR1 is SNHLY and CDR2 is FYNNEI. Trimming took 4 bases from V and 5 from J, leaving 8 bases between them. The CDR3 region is CASSATGETQYF. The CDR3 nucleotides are TGTGCCAGCAGTGCAACGGGGGAGACCCAGTACTTC.

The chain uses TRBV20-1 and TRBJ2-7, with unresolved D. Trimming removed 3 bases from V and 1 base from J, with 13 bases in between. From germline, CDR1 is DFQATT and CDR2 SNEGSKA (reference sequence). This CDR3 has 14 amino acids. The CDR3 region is CSASLAEKSYEQYF. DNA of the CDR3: TGCAGTGCTAGCCTCGCGGAGAAATCCTACGAGCAGTACTTC.

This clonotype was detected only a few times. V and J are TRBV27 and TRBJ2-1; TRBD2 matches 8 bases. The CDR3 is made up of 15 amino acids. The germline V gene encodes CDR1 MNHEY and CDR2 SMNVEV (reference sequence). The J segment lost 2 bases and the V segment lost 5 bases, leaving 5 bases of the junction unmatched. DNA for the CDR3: TGTGCCAGCAGTCCAGCGGGAGTCGCCTACAATGAGCAGTTCTTC. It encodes CASSPAGVAYNEQFF.

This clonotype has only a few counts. The CDR3 loop reads CASSQDLGQGGETQYF. The CDR3 region has the DNA TGTGCCAGCAGCCAAGATTTGGGACAGGGAGGGGAGACCCAGTACTTC. The rearrangement links TRBV4-2 to TRBJ2-5, with TRBD1 matching 9 bases. Trimming cost V 0 bases and J 5 bases; bases outside gene matches: 7. In germline, CDR1 is LGHNA, CDR2 YNFKEQ. This CDR3 has 16 amino acids.

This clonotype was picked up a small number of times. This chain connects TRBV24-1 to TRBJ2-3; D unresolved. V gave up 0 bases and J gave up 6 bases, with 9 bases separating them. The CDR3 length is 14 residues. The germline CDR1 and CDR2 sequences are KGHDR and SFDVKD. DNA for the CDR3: TGTGCCACCAGTGATTTGCGGCATTCGGATACGCAGTATTTT. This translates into CATSDLRHSDTQYF.

The CDR3 DNA follows: TGTGCCAGCAGCTTAGCGGGACTAGCGGATAGTGCCTACGAGCAGTACTTC. This encodes CASSLAGLADSAYEQYF. V is TRBV7-8 and J is TRBJ2-7; TRBD2 agrees at 11 bases. Looked up from germline, CDR1 is SGHVS and CDR2 is FQNEAQ. The CDR3 sequence is 17 residues long. V dropped 0 bases and J dropped 2; count of bases not matched to a gene: 6.

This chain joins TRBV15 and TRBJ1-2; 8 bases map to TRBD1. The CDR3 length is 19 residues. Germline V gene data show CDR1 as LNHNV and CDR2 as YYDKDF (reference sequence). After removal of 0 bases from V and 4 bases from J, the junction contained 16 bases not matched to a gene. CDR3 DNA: TGTGCCACCAGCAGAGATCTGGAGCCGATTCGGACAGGGCTCTATGGCTACACCTTC. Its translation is CATSRDLEPIRTGLYGYTF.

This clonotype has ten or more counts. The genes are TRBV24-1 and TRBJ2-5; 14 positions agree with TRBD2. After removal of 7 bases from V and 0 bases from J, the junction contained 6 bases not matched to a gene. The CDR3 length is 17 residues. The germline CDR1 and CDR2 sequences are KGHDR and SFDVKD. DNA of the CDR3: TGTGCCACCAGGGGACTAGCGGGAGAAGGCGACCAAGAGACCCAGTACTTC. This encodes CATRGLAGEGDQETQYF.

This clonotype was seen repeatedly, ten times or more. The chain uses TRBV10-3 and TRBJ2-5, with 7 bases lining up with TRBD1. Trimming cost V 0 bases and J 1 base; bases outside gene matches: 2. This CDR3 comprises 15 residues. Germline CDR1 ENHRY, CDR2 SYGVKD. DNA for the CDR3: TGTGCCATCAGTGAGTCGGGACAGCTCCAAGAGACCCAGTACTTC. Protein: CAISESGQLQETQYF.

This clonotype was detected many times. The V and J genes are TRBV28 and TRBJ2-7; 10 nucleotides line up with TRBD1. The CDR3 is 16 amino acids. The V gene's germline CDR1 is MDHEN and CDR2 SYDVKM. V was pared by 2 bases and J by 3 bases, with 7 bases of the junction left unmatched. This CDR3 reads CASSLRTGGIRYEQYF. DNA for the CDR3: TGTGCCAGCAGTTTAAGGACAGGGGGAATTCGCTACGAGCAGTACTTC.

The CDR3 region has the DNA TGTGCCAGCAGTTTTGCGGTAGGGGTCGGGGCCAACGTCCTGACTTTC. This codes for CASSFAVGVGANVLTF. The chain combines TRBV28 with TRBJ2-6; D perhaps matches TRBD1 (5 bases). Germline V lookup: CDR1 MDHEN, CDR2 SYDVKM. The CDR3 is 16 residues long. Trimming took 3 bases from V and 4 from J, leaving 13 bases between them.

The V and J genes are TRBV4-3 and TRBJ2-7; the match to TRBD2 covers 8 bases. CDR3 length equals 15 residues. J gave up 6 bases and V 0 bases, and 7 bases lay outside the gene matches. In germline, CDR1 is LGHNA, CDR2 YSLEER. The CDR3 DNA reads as TGCGCCAGCAGCCAAGATGAACTAGCGGCAGGCGAGCAGTACTTC. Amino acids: CASSQDELAAGEQYF.

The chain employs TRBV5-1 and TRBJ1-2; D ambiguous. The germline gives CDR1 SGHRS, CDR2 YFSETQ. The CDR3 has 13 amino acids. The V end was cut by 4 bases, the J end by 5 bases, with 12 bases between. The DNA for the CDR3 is TGCGCCAGCAGCCCCGGACGGAAATATGGCTACACCTTC. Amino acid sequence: CASSPGRKYGYTF.

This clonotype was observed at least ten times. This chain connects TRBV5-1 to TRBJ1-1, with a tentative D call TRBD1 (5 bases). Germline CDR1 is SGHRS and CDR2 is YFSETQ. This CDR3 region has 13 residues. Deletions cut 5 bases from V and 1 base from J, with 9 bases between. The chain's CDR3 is CASRNTGNTEAFF. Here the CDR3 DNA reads TGCGCCAGCAGGAACACAGGGAACACTGAAGCTTTCTTT.

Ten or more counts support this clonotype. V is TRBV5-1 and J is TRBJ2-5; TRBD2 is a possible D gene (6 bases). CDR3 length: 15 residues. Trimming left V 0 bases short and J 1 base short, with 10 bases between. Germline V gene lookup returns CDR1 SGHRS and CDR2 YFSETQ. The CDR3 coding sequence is TGCGCCAGCAGCTTGGTCGGGAGACCCCAAGAGACCCAGTACTTC. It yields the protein CASSLVGRPQETQYF.

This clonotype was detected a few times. CDR3 bases: TGTGCCAGCAGTTGGACCCACACAGATACGCAGTATTTT. Translating it yields CASSWTHTDTQYF. The chain has TRBV25-1 and TRBJ2-3; D is undetermined. Germline V gene lookup returns CDR1 MGHDK and CDR2 SYGVNS. This CDR3 spans 13 amino acids. V was cut by 5 bases and J by 2 bases, with 8 bases left in between.

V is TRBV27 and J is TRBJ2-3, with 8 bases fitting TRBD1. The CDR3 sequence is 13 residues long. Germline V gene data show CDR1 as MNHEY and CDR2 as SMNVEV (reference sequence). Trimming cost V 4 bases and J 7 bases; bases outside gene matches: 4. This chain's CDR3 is CASSWDRFNTQYF. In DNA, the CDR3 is TGTGCCAGCAGTTGGGACAGGTTTAATACGCAGTATTTT.

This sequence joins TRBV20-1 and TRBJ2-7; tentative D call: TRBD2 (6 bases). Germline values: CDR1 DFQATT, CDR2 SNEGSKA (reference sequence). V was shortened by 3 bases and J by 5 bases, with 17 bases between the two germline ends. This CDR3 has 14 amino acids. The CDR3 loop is CSARPGGKVHEQYF. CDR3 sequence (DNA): TGCAGTGCTAGGCCTGGGGGGAAGGTGCACGAGCAGTACTTC.